One and the same sample provided the 5 T cell receptor beta chains below, sequenced in a study of blood T cells in healthy people across ages. Primers used in a second PCR of roughly 6 to 12 cycles were a sample-barcoded 5' primer and a J-beta primer mix. TCRdb passed the 5' RACE reads through MiXCR, listing each CDR3 protein once. This table holds around 1,000,000 distinct CDR3 sequences, under 30% found once. The sample was also reused in another study, on T cells of mothers and their children.

The sequenced material came from blood. These receptor sequences come from a girl aged 2-10 years in good health.

This clonotype was found a few times. The chain carries TRBV7-9 and TRBJ1-1; D possibly corresponds to TRBD1 (5 bases). Germline V gene sequence: CDR1 SEHNR, CDR2 FQNEAQ (reference sequence). Deletions cut 10 bases from V and 11 bases from J, with 14 bases between. The CDR3 has 10 residues. CDR3 nucleotides: TGTGCCACCCAGGGCCGGGGGGCTTTCTTT. Its translation: CATQGRGAFF.

V and J are TRBV3-1 and TRBJ1-5; 9 bases match TRBD1. The CDR3 contains 17 residues. Losses at the gene ends were 2 bases for V and 3 bases for J; bases not matched to a gene: 8. Germline V gene lookup returns CDR1 LGHDT and CDR2 YNNKEL (reference sequence). For the CDR3, the DNA is TGTGCCAGCAGCCAATCGTACCGGGACAGGGACAATCAGCCCCAGCATTTT. Its protein is CASSQSYRDRDNQPQHF. Full variable domain (rest looked up from reference TRBV3-1 and TRBJ1-5): DTAVSQTPKYLVTQMGNDKSIKCEQNLGHDTMYWYKQDSKKFLKIMFSYNNKELIINETVPNRFSPKSPDKAHLNLHINSLELGDSAVYFCASSQSYRDRDNQPQHFGDGTRLSIL.

The rearrangement links TRBV6-1 to TRBJ1-2; no definite D call. Trimming removed 2 bases at V and 2 bases at J, with 21 bases between. The CDR3 has 18 residues. CDR1 and CDR2 (germline): MNHNS, SASEGT. The CDR3 loop reads CASSEFAVAVGRNYGYTF. CDR3 sequence (DNA): TGTGCCAGCAGTGAATTTGCCGTGGCGGTAGGGAGGAACTATGGCTACACCTTC.

The chain has TRBV5-5 and TRBJ2-5; D perhaps matches TRBD2 (5 bases). Germline assignment: CDR1 SGHKS and CDR2 YYEKEE (reference sequence). Trimming removed 6 bases from V and 0 bases from J, with 15 bases in between. The length of the CDR3 is 15 residues. The CDR3 region has the DNA TGTGCCAGCATGTACGGGGTCCGGTACCAAGAGACCCAGTACTTC. Translated: CASMYGVRYQETQYF.

This clonotype came up a few times. The rearrangement joins TRBV7-3 to TRBJ2-4; TRBD1 aligns across 7 bases. CDR1 is SGHTA and CDR2 is FQGTGA in the germline V gene. V lost 5 bases and J lost 9; bases outside the gene matches: 13. The CDR3 length is 15 residues. For the CDR3, the DNA is TGTGCCAGCAGCCCTACCGGGACAGAAGAATCCATTCAGTACTTC. It specifies CASSPTGTEESIQYF.